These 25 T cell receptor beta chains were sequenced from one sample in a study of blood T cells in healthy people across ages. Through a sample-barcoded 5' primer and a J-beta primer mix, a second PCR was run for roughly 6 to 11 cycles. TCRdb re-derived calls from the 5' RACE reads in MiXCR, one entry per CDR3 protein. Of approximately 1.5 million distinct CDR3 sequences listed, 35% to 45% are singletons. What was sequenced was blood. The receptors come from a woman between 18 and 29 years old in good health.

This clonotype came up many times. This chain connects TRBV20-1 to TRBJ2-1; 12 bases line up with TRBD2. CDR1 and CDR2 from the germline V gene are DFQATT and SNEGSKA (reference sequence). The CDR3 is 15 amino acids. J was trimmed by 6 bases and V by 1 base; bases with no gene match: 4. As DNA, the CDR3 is TGCAGTGCTAGAGGACTAGCGGGAGTTGGCAATGAGCAGTTCTTC. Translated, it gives CSARGLAGVGNEQFF.

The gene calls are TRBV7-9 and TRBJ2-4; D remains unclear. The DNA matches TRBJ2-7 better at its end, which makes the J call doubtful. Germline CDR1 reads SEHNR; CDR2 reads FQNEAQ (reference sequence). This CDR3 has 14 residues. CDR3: CASSTKVSAYEQYF. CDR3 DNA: TGTGCCAGCAGCACGAAGGTTTCGGCCTACGAGCAGTACTTC.

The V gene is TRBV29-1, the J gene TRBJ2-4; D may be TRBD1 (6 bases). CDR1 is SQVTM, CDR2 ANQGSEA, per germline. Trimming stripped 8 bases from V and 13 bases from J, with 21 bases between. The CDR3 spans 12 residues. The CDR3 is CSTRTDQVTQYF. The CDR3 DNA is TGCAGCACTAGGACAGATCAAGTTACCCAGTACTTC.

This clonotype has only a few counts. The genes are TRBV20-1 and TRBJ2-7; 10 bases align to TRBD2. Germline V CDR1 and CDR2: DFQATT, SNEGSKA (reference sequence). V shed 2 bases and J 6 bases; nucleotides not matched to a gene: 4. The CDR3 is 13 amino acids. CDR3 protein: CSARISGRSEQYF. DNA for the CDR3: TGCAGTGCTAGAATTAGCGGGAGGTCCGAGCAGTACTTC.

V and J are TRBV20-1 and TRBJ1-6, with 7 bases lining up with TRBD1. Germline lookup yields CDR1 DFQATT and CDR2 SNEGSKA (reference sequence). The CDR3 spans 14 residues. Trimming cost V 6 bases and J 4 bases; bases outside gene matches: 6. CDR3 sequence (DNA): TGCAGTGCCATAGGACAGGTGTATAATTCACCCCTCCACTTT. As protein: CSAIGQVYNSPLHF.

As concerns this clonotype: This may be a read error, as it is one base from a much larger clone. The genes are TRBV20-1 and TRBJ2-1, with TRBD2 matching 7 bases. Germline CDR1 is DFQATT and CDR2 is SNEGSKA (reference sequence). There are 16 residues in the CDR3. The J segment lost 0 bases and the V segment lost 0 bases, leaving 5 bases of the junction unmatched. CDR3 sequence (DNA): TGCAGTGCTAGAGATCAGGGCGGGAGCTCCTACAATGAGCAGTTCTTC. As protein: CSARDQGGSSYNEQFF.

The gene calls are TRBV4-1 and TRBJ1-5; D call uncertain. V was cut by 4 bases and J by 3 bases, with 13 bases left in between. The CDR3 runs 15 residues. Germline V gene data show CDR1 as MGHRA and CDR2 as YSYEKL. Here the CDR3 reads CASSPLMAVNQPQHF. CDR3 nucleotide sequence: TGCGCCAGCAGCCCCCTCATGGCGGTCAATCAGCCCCAGCATTTT.

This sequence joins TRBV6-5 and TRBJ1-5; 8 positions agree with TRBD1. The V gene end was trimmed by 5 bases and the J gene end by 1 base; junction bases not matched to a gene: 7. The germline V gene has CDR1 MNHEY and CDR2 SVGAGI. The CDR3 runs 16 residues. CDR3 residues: CASSPRQGPSNQPQHF. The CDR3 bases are TGTGCCAGCAGTCCAAGACAGGGGCCAAGCAATCAGCCCCAGCATTTT.

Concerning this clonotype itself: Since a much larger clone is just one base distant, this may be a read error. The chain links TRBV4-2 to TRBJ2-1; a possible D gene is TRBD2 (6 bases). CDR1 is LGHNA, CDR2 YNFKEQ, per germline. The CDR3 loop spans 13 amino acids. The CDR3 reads CAGSQASVIEQFF. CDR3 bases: TGTGCCGGCAGCCAAGCTAGCGTGATTGAGCAGTTCTTC.

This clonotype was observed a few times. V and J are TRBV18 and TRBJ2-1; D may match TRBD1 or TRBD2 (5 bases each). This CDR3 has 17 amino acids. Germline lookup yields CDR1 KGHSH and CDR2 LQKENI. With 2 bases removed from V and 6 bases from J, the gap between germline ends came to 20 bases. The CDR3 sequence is CASSPSTGTRRVNEQFF. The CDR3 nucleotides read TGTGCCAGCTCACCAAGTACCGGGACCCGAAGGGTCAATGAGCAGTTCTTC.

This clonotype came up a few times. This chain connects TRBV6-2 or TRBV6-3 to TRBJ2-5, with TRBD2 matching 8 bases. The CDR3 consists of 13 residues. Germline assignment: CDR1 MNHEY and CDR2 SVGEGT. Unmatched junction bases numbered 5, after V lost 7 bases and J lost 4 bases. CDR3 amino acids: CASTRTSTETQYF. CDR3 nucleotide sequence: TGTGCCAGCACCCGGACTAGCACAGAGACCCAGTACTTC.

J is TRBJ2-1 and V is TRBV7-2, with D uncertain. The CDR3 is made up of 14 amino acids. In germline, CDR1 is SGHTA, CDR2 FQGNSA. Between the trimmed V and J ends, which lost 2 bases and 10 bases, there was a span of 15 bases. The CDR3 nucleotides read TGTGCCAGCAGCTTAAGGCACCTGTCTTACGAGCAGTTCTTC. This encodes CASSLRHLSYEQFF.

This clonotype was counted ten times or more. The CDR3 DNA sequence: TGTGCCAGCAGCTTAGGGAACAATGAGCAGTACTTC. As protein: CASSLGNNEQYF. This chain uses TRBV7-9 with TRBJ2-7; D unresolved. The germline V and J ends were trimmed by 1 base and 7 bases, with 8 bases remaining between them. The CDR3 is made up of 12 amino acids. The germline gives CDR1 SEHNR, CDR2 FQNEAQ (reference sequence).

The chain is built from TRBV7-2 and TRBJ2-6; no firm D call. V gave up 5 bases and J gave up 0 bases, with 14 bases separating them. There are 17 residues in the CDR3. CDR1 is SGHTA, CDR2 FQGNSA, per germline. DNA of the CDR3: TGTGCCAGCAGCGGTGGGTCCCGGAGCTCTGGGGCCAACGTCCTGACTTTC. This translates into CASSGGSRSSGANVLTF. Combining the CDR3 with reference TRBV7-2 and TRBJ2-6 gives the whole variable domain GAGVSQSPSNKVTEKGKDVELRCDPISGHTALYWYRQSLGQGLEFLIYFQGNSAPDKSGLPSDRFSAERTGGSVSTLTIQRTQQEDSAVYLCASSGGSRSSGANVLTFGAGSRLTVL.

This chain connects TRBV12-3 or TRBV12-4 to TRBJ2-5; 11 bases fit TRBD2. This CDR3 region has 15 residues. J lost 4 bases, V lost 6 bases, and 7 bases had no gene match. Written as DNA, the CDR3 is TGTGCCAGCAGCTTGACTAGCGGGGCCCTAGAGACCCAGTACTTC. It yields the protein CASSLTSGALETQYF.

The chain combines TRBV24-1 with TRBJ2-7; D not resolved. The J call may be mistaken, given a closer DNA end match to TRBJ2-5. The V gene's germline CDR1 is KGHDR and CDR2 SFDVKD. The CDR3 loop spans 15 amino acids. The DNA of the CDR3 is TGTGCCACCAGTGACCCGGCCTCACCCCAAGAGACCCAGTACTTC. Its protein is CATSDPASPQETQYF.

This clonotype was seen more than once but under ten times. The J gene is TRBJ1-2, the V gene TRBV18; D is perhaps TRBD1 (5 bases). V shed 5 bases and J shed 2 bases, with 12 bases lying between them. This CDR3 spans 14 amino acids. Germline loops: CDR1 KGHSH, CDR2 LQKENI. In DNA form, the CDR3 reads TGTGCCAGCTCAACCGGGACGGTGAACTATGGCTACACCTTC. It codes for CASSTGTVNYGYTF.

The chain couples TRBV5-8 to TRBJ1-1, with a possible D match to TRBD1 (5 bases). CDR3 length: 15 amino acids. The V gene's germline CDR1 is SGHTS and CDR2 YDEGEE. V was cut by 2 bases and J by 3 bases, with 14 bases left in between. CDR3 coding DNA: TGTGCCAGCAGCTTCGGGGGTCCAAGGTACACTGAAGCTTTCTTT. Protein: CASSFGGPRYTEAFF.

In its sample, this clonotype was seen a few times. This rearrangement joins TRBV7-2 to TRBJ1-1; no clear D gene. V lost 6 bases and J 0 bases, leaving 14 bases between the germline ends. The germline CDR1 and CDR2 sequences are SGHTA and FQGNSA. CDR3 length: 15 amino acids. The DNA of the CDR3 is TGTGCCAGCAGAACCGGTGGGGATGTGAACACTGAAGCTTTCTTT. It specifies CASRTGGDVNTEAFF.

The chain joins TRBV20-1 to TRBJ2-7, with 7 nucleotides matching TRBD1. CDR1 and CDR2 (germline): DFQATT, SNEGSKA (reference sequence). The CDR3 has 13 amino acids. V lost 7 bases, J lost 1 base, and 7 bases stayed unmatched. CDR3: CSVRQGSSYEQYF. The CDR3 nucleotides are TGCAGTGTTCGACAGGGTTCTTCCTACGAGCAGTACTTC.

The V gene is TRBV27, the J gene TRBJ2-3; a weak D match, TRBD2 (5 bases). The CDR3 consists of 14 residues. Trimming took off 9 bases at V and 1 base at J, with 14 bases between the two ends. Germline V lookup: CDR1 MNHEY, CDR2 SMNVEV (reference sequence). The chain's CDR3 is CASRGSWGTDTQYF. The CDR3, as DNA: TGTGCCAGTCGGGGTTCATGGGGCACAGATACGCAGTATTTT.

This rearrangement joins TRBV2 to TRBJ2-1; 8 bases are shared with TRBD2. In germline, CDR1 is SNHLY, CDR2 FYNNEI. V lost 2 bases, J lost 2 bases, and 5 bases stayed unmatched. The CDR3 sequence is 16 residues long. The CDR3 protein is CASSEWLAGTYNEQFF. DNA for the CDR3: TGTGCCAGCAGTGAATGGCTAGCGGGTACCTACAATGAGCAGTTCTTC. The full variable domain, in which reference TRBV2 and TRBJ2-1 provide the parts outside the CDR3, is EPEVTQTPSHQVTQMGQEVILRCVPISNHLYFYWYRQILGQKVEFLVSFYNNEISEKSEIFDDQFSVERPDGSNFTLKIRSTKLEDSAMYFCASSEWLAGTYNEQFFGPGTRLTVL.

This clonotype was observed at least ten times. The chain's CDR3 is CASSLMSRDTQYF. CDR3 sequence (DNA): TGTGCCAGCAGTTTAATGTCGAGAGATACGCAGTATTTT. The V call is TRBV12-3 or TRBV12-4, the J call TRBJ2-3; D call uncertain. V lost 2 bases and J 5 bases, leaving 8 bases between the germline ends. The CDR3 length is 13 residues.

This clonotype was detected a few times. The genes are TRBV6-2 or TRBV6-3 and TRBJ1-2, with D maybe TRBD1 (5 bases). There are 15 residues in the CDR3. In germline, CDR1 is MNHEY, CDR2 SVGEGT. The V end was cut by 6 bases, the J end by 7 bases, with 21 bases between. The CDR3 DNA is TGTGCCAGCAGCAATACGGGACCCCCCGGGAGTGGCTACACCTTC. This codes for CASSNTGPPGSGYTF.

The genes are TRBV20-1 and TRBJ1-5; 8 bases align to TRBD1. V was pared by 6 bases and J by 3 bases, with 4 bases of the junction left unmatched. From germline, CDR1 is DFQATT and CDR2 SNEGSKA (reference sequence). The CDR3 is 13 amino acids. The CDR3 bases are TGCAGTGCGTGGACAGGGTTCAATCAGCCCCAGCATTTT. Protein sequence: CSAWTGFNQPQHF.